The clone carrying this TCR beta chain appeared many times. One entry per CDR3 protein results from TCRdb running MiXCR on the 5' RACE reads. The data contain hundreds of thousands of distinct CDR3 sequences, roughly 7.5% of them singletons. The sample is drawn from a study of identical twins. The same sample was also studied in work on yellow fever vaccine responses in identical twins.

This sequence was found in a woman younger than 30 in good health. The source material was memory (CD45RO+) T cells sorted from blood.

The CDR3, as DNA: TGTGCCACCAGCTCTTACAGGGGGGAGGTAAAGGGCTACACCTTC. Translation gives CATSSYRGEVKGYTF. This rearrangement joins TRBV15 to TRBJ1-2, with 8 bases lining up with TRBD1. Germline V gene lookup returns CDR1 LNHNV and CDR2 YYDKDF (reference sequence). Unmatched junction bases numbered 13, after V lost 5 bases and J lost 8 bases. This CDR3 contains 15 residues.